These T cell receptor beta chains were read from a single sample in a study of shared clonotypes between healthy human individuals. The repertoire was sequenced with immunoSEQ multiplex PCR; TCRdb's copy has only in-frame clones and lacks some. The table has roughly 2.2 million clones, approximately 90% seen once; the top ten hold approximately 0.39%. Sequenced input: naive CD4+ T cells from PBMCs. The receptors shown here come from a man between 18 and 29 years old in good health. Some clones in this sample may be carry-over from other donors' samples. CDR3s include the opening cysteine and the closing phenylalanine or tryptophan. Each record gives: V gene, CDR3 length, J gene, clone size, CDR3 protein. Only some rows state a clone size, as once, few, many or a class for expanded clones.

V gene: TRBV19; CDR3 length: 15; J gene: TRBJ1-2; clone size: -; CDR3 protein: CASSWTGGAEKGYTF
V gene: TRBV27; CDR3 length: 13; J gene: TRBJ2-7; clone size: -; CDR3 protein: CASSSPTRNEQYF
V gene: TRBV10-3; CDR3 length: 15; J gene: TRBJ2-1; clone size: -; CDR3 protein: CAISELGLDYNEQFF
V gene: TRBV2; CDR3 length: 12; J gene: TRBJ1-5; clone size: -; CDR3 protein: CASKGRDQPQHF
V gene: TRBV19; CDR3 length: 18; J gene: TRBJ2-2; clone size: -; CDR3 protein: CASRSLLAGGPNTGELFF
V gene: TRBV7-9; CDR3 length: 14; J gene: TRBJ1-1; clone size: -; CDR3 protein: CASSLGQGETEAFF
V gene: TRBV6-1; CDR3 length: 15; J gene: TRBJ2-5; clone size: -; CDR3 protein: CASRRGGSLQETQYF
V gene: TRBV7-8; CDR3 length: 14; J gene: TRBJ2-5; clone size: once; CDR3 protein: CASSLGRLAETQYF
V gene: TRBV7-2; CDR3 length: 13; J gene: TRBJ2-1; clone size: -; CDR3 protein: CASKKGVYNEQFF
V gene: TRBV10-3; CDR3 length: 15; J gene: TRBJ2-3; clone size: -; CDR3 protein: CAISVSGTDTDTQYF
V gene: TRBV5-5; CDR3 length: 15; J gene: TRBJ1-2; clone size: -; CDR3 protein: CASSGRTASNYGYTF
V gene: TRBV28; CDR3 length: 13; J gene: TRBJ2-7; clone size: -; CDR3 protein: CASQRFGPYEQYF
V gene: TRBV7-3; CDR3 length: 13; J gene: TRBJ2-1; clone size: once; CDR3 protein: CASSSLAGGEQFF
V gene: TRBV20-1; CDR3 length: 11; J gene: TRBJ2-3; clone size: -; CDR3 protein: CRGRQVDTQYF
V gene: TRBV6-1; CDR3 length: 17; J gene: TRBJ2-3; clone size: -; CDR3 protein: CASSESEEREGWDTQYF
V gene: TRBV5-1; CDR3 length: 15; J gene: TRBJ2-7; clone size: -; CDR3 protein: CASSPGGSKIYEQYF
V gene: TRBV5-4; CDR3 length: 14; J gene: TRBJ1-2; clone size: -; CDR3 protein: CASQLLGTSYGYTF
V gene: TRBV5-1; CDR3 length: 16; J gene: TRBJ1-2; clone size: -; CDR3 protein: CASSLSEVAQGFGYTF
V gene: TRBV9; CDR3 length: 15; J gene: TRBJ1-4; clone size: -; CDR3 protein: CASSGEGRRNEKLFF
V gene: TRBV6-1; CDR3 length: 14; J gene: TRBJ2-3; clone size: -; CDR3 protein: CASSLADYTDTQYF
V gene: TRBV5-4; CDR3 length: 13; J gene: TRBJ2-5; clone size: -; CDR3 protein: CASSLRNQETQYF
V gene: TRBV9; CDR3 length: 15; J gene: TRBJ1-1; clone size: -; CDR3 protein: CASSADRAPRTEAFF